These 11 T cell receptor beta chains originate from one sample sequenced in a study of blood T cell repertoires in COVID-19. Measured with immunoSEQ multiplex PCR; TCRdb has only the in-frame clones, and not every one. The sample includes roughly 85,000 clones, 60% to 85% of them seen just once. The sequencing input was peripheral blood. The receptors shown here come from a human donor in a cohort sampled during active COVID-19.

CDR3 sequence: CASSLFPGEIYEQYF. The CDR3 DNA sequence: TGTGCCAGCAGCTTATTCCCCGGGGAGATCTACGAGCAGTACTTC. This chain links TRBV7-2 with TRBJ2-7; a weak D match, TRBD2 (5 bases). The CDR3 is 15 amino acids. V shed 2 bases and J shed 3 bases, with 14 bases lying between them. Germline loops: CDR1 SGHTA, CDR2 FQGNSA.

This clone was counted once. The genes are TRBV4-2 and TRBJ1-4, with 7 nucleotides matching TRBD1. CDR3 size: 19 residues. The germline V gene has CDR1 LGHNA and CDR2 YNFKEQ. V lost 4 bases, J lost 6 bases, and 20 bases stayed unmatched. The CDR3 DNA reads as TGTGCCAGCAGCCCAGGGGGTTCGGACAGCGGCTCTCTGGATGAAAAACTGTTTTTT. Its translation is CASSPGGSDSGSLDEKLFF.

The chain links TRBV25-1 to TRBJ1-2; 10 bases are a match to TRBD1. CDR3 length: 16 residues. The germline gives CDR1 MGHDK, CDR2 SYGVNS. V dropped 6 bases and J dropped 0; count of bases not matched to a gene: 7. The DNA of the CDR3 is TGTGCCAGCAGAGGGACAGGGGAGAAGACTAACTATGGCTACACCTTC. This gives the protein CASRGTGEKTNYGYTF.

The chain joins TRBV11-2 to TRBJ1-2, with 7 bases that match TRBD1. CDR3 length: 13 residues. Germline CDR1 and CDR2: SGHAT and FQNNGV. Losses at the gene ends were 5 bases for V and 5 bases for J; bases not matched to a gene: 5. The CDR3, as DNA: TGTGCCAGCAGCCCAGGGGGAACTTATGGCTACACCTTC. Its translation: CASSPGGTYGYTF.

The chain combines TRBV5-5 with TRBJ1-2, with a weak D call TRBD1 (5 bases). The CDR3 contains 16 residues. The V gene lost 0 bases and the J gene lost 0 bases, with 12 bases spanning the gap. The germline CDR1 and CDR2 sequences are SGHKS and YYEKEE (reference sequence). CDR3 residues: CASSLAGGATNYGYTF. The DNA for the CDR3 is TGTGCCAGCAGCTTGGCGGGAGGGGCGACTAACTATGGCTACACCTTC.

V usage is TRBV6-5 and J usage is TRBJ1-5, with D unresolved. Germline assignment: CDR1 MNHEY and CDR2 SVGAGI. V lost 11 bases to trimming and J lost 5 bases, with 16 bases between them. CDR3 length equals 13 residues. The CDR3 is CAAHTFLDQPQHF. DNA for the CDR3: TGTGCCGCGCACACTTTTCTAGATCAGCCCCAGCATTTT.

DNA of the CDR3: TGTGCCAGCACAGGATCACCCTTTTCTGGGGCCAACGTCCTGACTTTC. Protein product: CASTGSPFSGANVLTF. V and J are TRBV11-3 and TRBJ2-6; D is undetermined. In germline, CDR1 is SGHNT, CDR2 YENEEA. There are 16 residues in the CDR3. V lost 7 bases, J lost 1 base, and 14 bases lay in between.

The gene calls are TRBV25-1 and TRBJ2-5; possibly TRBD1 for D (6 bases). The CDR3 totals 16 residues. Germline CDR1 reads MGHDK; CDR2 reads SYGVNS. Trimming pared 1 base from V and 0 bases from J, leaving 12 bases between. CDR3 DNA sequence: TGTGCCAGCAGTGAATTGGGCAGGGGCGACCAAGAGACCCAGTACTTC. Protein product: CASSELGRGDQETQYF.

The chain carries TRBV4-3 and TRBJ2-1, with 8 bases matching TRBD2. The germline V gene has CDR1 LGHNA and CDR2 YSLEER. This CDR3 has 14 amino acids. Unmatched junction bases numbered 7, after V lost 7 bases and J lost 5 bases. CDR3 sequence: CASTMGLEHNEQFF. Written as DNA, the CDR3 is TGCGCCAGCACCATGGGACTAGAGCACAATGAGCAGTTCTTC.

This chain links TRBV12-3 or TRBV12-4 with TRBJ1-5; D remains ambiguous. V shed 6 bases and J shed 5 bases, with 11 bases lying between them. The CDR3 totals 13 residues. The CDR3 reads CASRLSGDQPQHF. CDR3 nucleotides: TGTGCCAGCAGACTAAGCGGTGATCAGCCCCAGCATTTT.

The chain carries TRBV4-1 and TRBJ1-1; D is perhaps TRBD1 (6 bases). The germline V gene encodes CDR1 MGHRA and CDR2 YSYEKL. V gave up 7 bases and J gave up 1 base, with 19 bases separating them. The CDR3 is made up of 16 amino acids. The CDR3 here is CASIPRVETGNTEAFF. The CDR3 nucleotides are TGCGCCAGCATCCCTCGGGTCGAGACAGGGAACACTGAAGCTTTCTTT.